What follows are 28 T cell receptor beta chains derived from one specimen sequenced in a study of T cell responses to AZD1222 COVID-19 vaccine. This table comes from immunoSEQ multiplex PCR, and its TCRdb copy is limited to in-frame clones, with some not included. In the table there are 150,000 to 160,000 clones, approximately 87% of which are singletons. This material consisted of peripheral blood, taken on day 0 of MenACWY control vaccination. The receptors were sampled from an adult in good health.

V and J are TRBV24-1 and TRBJ2-1; 7 nucleotides line up with TRBD1. Germline V gene sequence: CDR1 KGHDR, CDR2 SFDVKD. The CDR3 length is 15 residues. Germline trimming cut 3 bases from V and 5 bases from J; bases unmatched to any gene: 6. The CDR3 loop reads CATSDPGTADNEQFF. The CDR3 coding sequence is TGTGCCACCAGTGATCCGGGGACAGCTGACAATGAGCAGTTCTTC.

This clone was picked up a small number of times. The rearrangement uses TRBV6-5 and TRBJ2-7; D gene ambiguous. The V gene's germline CDR1 is MNHEY and CDR2 SVGAGI. This CDR3 contains 10 residues. Trimming left V 6 bases short and J 3 bases short, with 3 bases between. The CDR3 bases are TGTGCCAGCAGGGACTACGAGCAGTACTTC. Translation gives CASRDYEQYF.

The chain joins TRBV5-4 to TRBJ1-1; 9 bases line up with TRBD1. Germline CDR1 SGHNT, CDR2 YYREEE (reference sequence). The trim removed 4 bases at V and 5 bases at J, leaving 6 bases unmatched. CDR3 length: 14 amino acids. The CDR3 bases are TGTGCCAGCAGCCGGGGACAGGGTGAGACTGAAGCTTTCTTT. Protein product: CASSRGQGETEAFF. Supplemented by reference TRBV5-4 and TRBJ1-1, the full variable domain reads ETGVTQSPTHLIKTRGQQVTLRCSSQSGHNTVSWYQQALGQGPQFIFQYYREEENGRGNFPPRFSGLQFPNYSSELNVNALELDDSALYLCASSRGQGETEAFFGQGTRLTVV.

V and J are TRBV6-5 and TRBJ2-2, with D hard to call. V was shortened by 4 bases and J by 1 base, with 7 bases between the two germline ends. The CDR3 length is 14 residues. Germline lookup yields CDR1 MNHEY and CDR2 SVGAGI. CDR3 amino acids: CASSFTRNTGELFF. The CDR3 DNA sequence: TGTGCCAGCAGTTTTACAAGGAACACCGGGGAGCTGTTTTTT.

The chain uses TRBV7-2 and TRBJ1-4; D remains unclear. V was pared by 5 bases and J by 5 bases, with 12 bases between. Germline CDR1 is SGHTA and CDR2 is FQGNSA. The CDR3 loop spans 14 amino acids. The CDR3 here is CASSLRSGNEKLFF. As DNA, the CDR3 is TGTGCCAGCAGCCTCCGGTCGGGAAATGAAAAACTGTTTTTT.

This chain connects TRBV6-1 to TRBJ1-6, with D perhaps TRBD1 (5 bases). Trimming removed 1 base from V and 0 bases from J, with 10 bases in between. CDR3 size: 17 residues. CDR1 is MNHNS, CDR2 SASEGT, per germline. The CDR3 bases are TGTGCCAGCAGTGAAGAGGACACAAGCTCCTATAATTCACCCCTCCACTTT. Its protein product is CASSEEDTSSYNSPLHF.

V usage is TRBV19 and J usage is TRBJ1-2, with 8 bases that match TRBD1. With 7 bases clipped from V and 7 bases from J, the junction kept 11 bases outside the gene matches. Per the germline V gene, CDR1 is LNHDA and CDR2 is SQIVND (reference sequence). CDR3 length: 14 residues. The CDR3 nucleotides read TGTGCCAGTACCCCGGACAGGGCCGCTCGTGGCTACACCTTC. Amino acid sequence: CASTPDRAARGYTF.

This chain links TRBV4-1 with TRBJ1-4, with D unclear. This CDR3 contains 16 residues. Trimming removed 0 bases at V and 5 bases at J, with 13 bases between. CDR1 and CDR2 (germline): MGHRA, YSYEKL. DNA for the CDR3: TGCGCCAGCAGCCAAGAGTCCCCGAGGCCGAATGAAAAACTGTTTTTT. Its protein product is CASSQESPRPNEKLFF.

The V call is TRBV5-1, the J call TRBJ1-2, with TRBD1 identical over 10 bases. This CDR3 is built from 16 residues. In germline, CDR1 is SGHRS, CDR2 YFSETQ. The J segment lost 1 base and the V segment lost 3 bases, leaving 6 bases of the junction unmatched. As DNA, the CDR3 is TGCGCCAGCAGCTCAAGATGGACAGGGGGTAACTATGGCTACACCTTC. It yields the protein CASSSRWTGGNYGYTF.

V gene TRBV7-8 combines with J gene TRBJ2-2; either TRBD1 or TRBD2 may supply D (5 bases each). There are 15 residues in the CDR3. V lost 1 base to trimming and J lost 4 bases, with 10 bases between them. From germline, CDR1 is SGHVS and CDR2 FQNEAQ. The CDR3, as DNA: TGTGCCAGCAGCTTAGTGGGACGCAGCACCGGGGAGCTGTTTTTT. This translates into CASSLVGRSTGELFF.

The chain employs TRBV27 and TRBJ2-4; a weak D match, TRBD1 (6 bases). This CDR3 comprises 14 residues. V lost 2 bases to trimming and J lost 3 bases, with 8 bases between them. Germline CDR1 reads MNHEY; CDR2 reads SMNVEV (reference sequence). This CDR3 reads CASSLAGDKNIQYF. CDR3 DNA sequence: TGTGCCAGCAGTTTAGCAGGGGACAAAAACATTCAGTACTTC.

This chain uses TRBV6-6 with TRBJ2-5, with TRBD2 as a possible D gene (6 bases). The germline V and J ends were trimmed by 6 bases and 2 bases, with 16 bases remaining between them. CDR1 is MNHNY and CDR2 is SVGAGI in the germline V gene (reference sequence). This CDR3 comprises 15 residues. The CDR3 here is CASRRESGNQETQYF. In DNA, the CDR3 is TGTGCCAGCAGGCGGGAAAGTGGAAATCAAGAGACCCAGTACTTC.

V and J are TRBV3-1 (or the pseudogene TRBV3-2) and TRBJ1-2; 8 bases match TRBD1. Germline lookup yields CDR1 LGHDT and CDR2 YNNKEL (reference sequence). The V segment lost 6 bases and the J segment 4 bases; nucleotides outside the gene matches: 7. The CDR3 is made up of 14 amino acids. The CDR3 spells CASSPDRGSYGYTF. Written as DNA, the CDR3 is TGTGCCAGCAGTCCCGACAGGGGTAGCTATGGCTACACCTTC.

The rearrangement links TRBV6-5 to TRBJ1-2; D may be TRBD1 (5 bases). The length of the CDR3 is 13 residues. CDR1 is MNHEY and CDR2 is SVGAGI in the germline V gene. Between the trimmed V and J ends, which lost 5 bases and 2 bases, there was a span of 9 bases. Here the CDR3 DNA reads TGTGCCAGCAGTCCACAGGTGAACTATGGCTACACCTTC. Protein product: CASSPQVNYGYTF.

The chain combines TRBV9 with TRBJ2-7; 12 nucleotides align to TRBD2. V lost 4 bases to trimming and J lost 4 bases; unmatched junction nucleotides: 6. The CDR3 extends over 15 amino acids. Looked up from germline, CDR1 is SGDLS and CDR2 is YYNGEE. CDR3 region: CASSPTSGSPYEQYF. In nucleotides, the CDR3 is TGTGCCAGCAGCCCGACTAGCGGGAGCCCGTACGAGCAGTACTTC.

The genes are TRBV24-1 and TRBJ1-2; 8 bases map to TRBD1. Trimming took 4 bases from V and 11 from J; bases not matched to a gene: 11. CDR1 and CDR2 from the germline V gene are KGHDR and SFDVKD. The CDR3 extends over 14 amino acids. This CDR3 is CATSEMGTGLRYTF. The CDR3 DNA follows: TGTGCCACCAGTGAAATGGGGACAGGACTTCGGTACACCTTC.

This chain joins TRBV6-2 or TRBV6-3 and TRBJ2-3; D perhaps matches TRBD1 (5 bases). V shed 1 base and J shed 5 bases, with 7 bases lying between them. The germline CDR1 and CDR2 sequences are MNHEY and SVGEGT. This CDR3 region has 13 residues. The chain's CDR3 is CASSYFREDTQYF. CDR3 sequence (DNA): TGTGCCAGCAGTTACTTCAGGGAAGATACGCAGTATTTT.

V gene TRBV28 combines with J gene TRBJ2-1, with D perhaps matching TRBD1 (6 bases). The V gene's germline CDR1 is MDHEN and CDR2 SYDVKM. The CDR3 loop spans 16 amino acids. V was cut by 4 bases and J by 1 base, with 14 bases left in between. The CDR3 sequence: CASSSFRGRSYNEQFF. The CDR3 coding sequence is TGTGCCAGCAGTTCCTTCAGGGGTAGGTCCTACAATGAGCAGTTCTTC.

The rearrangement joins TRBV7-2 to TRBJ2-2, with D perhaps TRBD1 (5 bases). Germline V lookup: CDR1 SGHTA, CDR2 FQGNSA. The CDR3 contains 16 residues. V was cut by 5 bases and J by 6 bases, with 19 bases left in between. The DNA of the CDR3 is TGTGCCAGCAGCCTGTCCTCAGGGAATTTGGCCGGGGAGCTGTTTTTT. It encodes CASSLSSGNLAGELFF.

The J gene is TRBJ1-1, the V gene TRBV3-1 (or the pseudogene TRBV3-2); D is ambiguous. V lost 2 bases, J lost 10 bases, and 17 bases lay in between. CDR1 and CDR2 (germline): LGHDT, YNNKEL (reference sequence). CDR3 length equals 14 residues. CDR3 nucleotides: TGTGCCAGCAGCCAAAACAGTGGCGATAGGGTAGCTTTCTTT. Translating it yields CASSQNSGDRVAFF.

This clone has only one observation. The chain links TRBV7-2 to TRBJ2-7, with TRBD1 matching over 10 bases. The CDR3 runs to 16 residues. J was trimmed by 4 bases and V by 3 bases; bases with no gene match: 9. From germline, CDR1 is SGHTA and CDR2 FQGNSA. CDR3 amino acids: CASSFAGTGAPYEQYV. The CDR3 DNA sequence: TGTGCCAGCAGCTTCGCCGGGACAGGGGCCCCTTACGAGCAGTACGTC.

This chain uses TRBV19 with TRBJ1-5, with a tentative D call TRBD1 (5 bases). Germline V lookup: CDR1 LNHDA, CDR2 SQIVND (reference sequence). V dropped 8 bases and J dropped 3 bases, with 17 bases sitting between them. The CDR3 contains 15 residues. Here the CDR3 reads CASRTGEHANQPQHF. Here the CDR3 DNA reads TGTGCCAGTCGCACGGGGGAACATGCCAATCAGCCCCAGCATTTT.

This sequence joins TRBV19 and TRBJ2-3; 11 nucleotides align to TRBD2. Trimming took 9 bases from V and 5 from J; bases not matched to a gene: 7. Germline CDR1 LNHDA, CDR2 SQIVND (reference sequence). This CDR3 has 14 amino acids. The CDR3 DNA reads TGTGCCAGCCGACTAGCGGGGATGGGAGATACGCAGTATTTT. Residues: CASRLAGMGDTQYF.

The chain couples TRBV9 to TRBJ2-7, with D perhaps matching TRBD2 (5 bases). V was trimmed by 0 bases and J by 2 bases, leaving 9 bases between them. Germline V gives CDR1 SGDLS, CDR2 YYNGEE. The CDR3 extends over 14 amino acids. The CDR3 spells CASSVGGAAYEQYF. CDR3 DNA: TGTGCCAGCAGCGTAGGGGGAGCGGCCTACGAGCAGTACTTC. Using reference TRBV9 and TRBJ2-7 for the parts outside the CDR3, the full variable domain is DSGVTQTPKHLITATGQRVTLRCSPRSGDLSVYWYQQSLDQGLQFLIQYYNGEERAKGNILERFSAQQFPDLHSELNLSSLELGDSALYFCASSVGGAAYEQYFGPGTRLTVT.

The CDR3 nucleotides are TGTGCCAGCAGTCCACACGCCCAGGGGCAGCTCACATATTATGGCTACACCTTC. Its translation: CASSPHAQGQLTYYGYTF. The rearrangement uses TRBV11-3 and TRBJ1-2, with D tentatively TRBD1 (6 bases). The CDR3 runs to 18 residues. V was clipped by 6 bases and J by 5 bases, with 28 bases between them. CDR1 is SGHNT and CDR2 is YENEEA in the germline V gene.

The genes are TRBV6-5 and TRBJ2-7; unclear D gene. The germline gives CDR1 MNHEY, CDR2 SVGAGI. The CDR3 runs to 13 residues. V shed 11 bases and J shed 2 bases, with 16 bases lying between them. The CDR3 is CASQGKGPYEQYV. In nucleotides, the CDR3 is TGTGCCTCACAAGGGAAGGGTCCCTACGAGCAGTACGTC.

This rearrangement joins TRBV2 to TRBJ1-3, with D perhaps matching TRBD1 (5 bases). The V gene's germline CDR1 is SNHLY and CDR2 FYNNEI. With 5 bases removed from V and 0 bases from J, the gap between germline ends came to 11 bases. This CDR3 has 15 residues. The CDR3 sequence is CASSNGGFSGNTIYF. In DNA, the CDR3 is TGTGCCAGCAGTAACGGGGGATTCTCTGGAAACACCATATATTTT.

The gene calls are TRBV5-1 and TRBJ2-2; perhaps TRBD1 as D (5 bases). CDR1 and CDR2 from the germline V gene are SGHRS and YFSETQ. CDR3 length: 17 residues. The V end was cut by 2 bases, the J end by 4 bases, with 18 bases between. DNA for the CDR3: TGCGCCAGCAGCTTCTCCTCGGGCAGGGCGGTCACCGGGGAGCTGTTTTTT. Translating it yields CASSFSSGRAVTGELFF.